Below, 7 T cell receptor beta chains from the same sample are listed, as sequenced in a study of untreated major depressive disorder. TCRdb's table, derived via immunoSEQ multiplex PCR, lists solely in-frame clones and lacks some. The sample lists just over 20,000 clones; more than 70% were seen once. The source material was CD4+ T cells from PBMCs. Receptors were obtained from a woman in her 30s in good health.

V is TRBV28 and J is TRBJ2-7; the D gene is possibly TRBD1 (5 bases). Germline-derived CDR1 and CDR2 are MDHEN and SYDVKM. V was clipped by 1 base and J by 2 bases, with 9 bases between them. The CDR3 is 14 amino acids. The CDR3 DNA reads TGTGCCAGCAGTTTATCCCAGGGCACCTACGAGCAGTACTTC. It codes for CASSLSQGTYEQYF. Filled out from reference TRBV28 and TRBJ2-7, the complete variable domain reads DVKVTQSSRYLVKRTGEKVFLECVQDMDHENMFWYRQDPGLGLRLIYFSYDVKMKEKGDIPEGYSVSREKKERFSLILESASTNQTSMYLCASSLSQGTYEQYFGPGTRLTVT.

This chain joins TRBV27 and TRBJ2-3; 12 bases fit TRBD1. Germline trimming cut 5 bases from V and 5 bases from J; bases unmatched to any gene: 8. The CDR3 length is 16 residues. Germline lookup yields CDR1 MNHEY and CDR2 SMNVEV (reference sequence). The CDR3 DNA sequence: TGTGCCAGCAGTCCGGGGGACAGGGGGCGCAGAGATACGCAGTATTTT. Its protein is CASSPGDRGRRDTQYF.

This clone was observed a single time. The chain couples TRBV29-1 to TRBJ1-2; D call uncertain. CDR3 length equals 14 residues. Trimming took 1 base from V and 7 from J, leaving 16 bases between them. Germline V gives CDR1 SQVTM, CDR2 ANQGSEA. The chain's CDR3 is CSVEAQAGIGGYTF. For the CDR3, the DNA is TGCAGCGTTGAAGCGCAAGCAGGAATCGGTGGCTACACCTTC.

This chain uses TRBV9 with TRBJ1-2, with a weak D call TRBD1 (5 bases). Germline-derived CDR1 and CDR2 are SGDLS and YYNGEE. There are 15 residues in the CDR3. Trimming cost V 0 bases and J 6 bases, with 15 bases left between them. CDR3 nucleotide sequence: TGTGCCAGCAGCGTAGCTACTCGGGGGGTGAATGGCTACACCTTC. Translation gives CASSVATRGVNGYTF.

This clone was observed a single time. The gene calls are TRBV29-1 and TRBJ2-7, with D perhaps matching TRBD2 (5 bases). This CDR3 contains 13 residues. Between the trimmed V and J ends, which lost 0 bases and 9 bases, there was a span of 15 bases. Germline V gives CDR1 SQVTM, CDR2 ANQGSEA. The CDR3 reads CSVEDQAGSGQYF. CDR3 nucleotide sequence: TGCAGCGTTGAAGATCAAGCCGGAAGCGGGCAGTACTTC.

The rearrangement uses TRBV5-6 and TRBJ1-5; the match to TRBD1 covers 8 bases. This CDR3 is built from 15 residues. Trimming took 4 bases from V and 3 from J; bases not matched to a gene: 6. The germline CDR1 and CDR2 sequences are SGHDT and YYEEEE. CDR3 amino acids: CASSGGTGFNQPQHF. Written as DNA, the CDR3 is TGTGCCAGCAGCGGGGGGACAGGCTTCAATCAGCCCCAGCATTTT.

This clone occurred a few times. The chain combines TRBV7-2 with TRBJ1-5, with a weak D call TRBD1 (6 bases). Germline V lookup: CDR1 SGHTA, CDR2 FQGNSA. Trimming took 0 bases from V and 0 from J, leaving 9 bases between them. CDR3 size: 16 residues. CDR3 sequence: CASSLASGASNQPQHF. The CDR3 nucleotides read TGTGCCAGCAGCTTAGCTTCGGGGGCTAGCAATCAGCCCCAGCATTTT.